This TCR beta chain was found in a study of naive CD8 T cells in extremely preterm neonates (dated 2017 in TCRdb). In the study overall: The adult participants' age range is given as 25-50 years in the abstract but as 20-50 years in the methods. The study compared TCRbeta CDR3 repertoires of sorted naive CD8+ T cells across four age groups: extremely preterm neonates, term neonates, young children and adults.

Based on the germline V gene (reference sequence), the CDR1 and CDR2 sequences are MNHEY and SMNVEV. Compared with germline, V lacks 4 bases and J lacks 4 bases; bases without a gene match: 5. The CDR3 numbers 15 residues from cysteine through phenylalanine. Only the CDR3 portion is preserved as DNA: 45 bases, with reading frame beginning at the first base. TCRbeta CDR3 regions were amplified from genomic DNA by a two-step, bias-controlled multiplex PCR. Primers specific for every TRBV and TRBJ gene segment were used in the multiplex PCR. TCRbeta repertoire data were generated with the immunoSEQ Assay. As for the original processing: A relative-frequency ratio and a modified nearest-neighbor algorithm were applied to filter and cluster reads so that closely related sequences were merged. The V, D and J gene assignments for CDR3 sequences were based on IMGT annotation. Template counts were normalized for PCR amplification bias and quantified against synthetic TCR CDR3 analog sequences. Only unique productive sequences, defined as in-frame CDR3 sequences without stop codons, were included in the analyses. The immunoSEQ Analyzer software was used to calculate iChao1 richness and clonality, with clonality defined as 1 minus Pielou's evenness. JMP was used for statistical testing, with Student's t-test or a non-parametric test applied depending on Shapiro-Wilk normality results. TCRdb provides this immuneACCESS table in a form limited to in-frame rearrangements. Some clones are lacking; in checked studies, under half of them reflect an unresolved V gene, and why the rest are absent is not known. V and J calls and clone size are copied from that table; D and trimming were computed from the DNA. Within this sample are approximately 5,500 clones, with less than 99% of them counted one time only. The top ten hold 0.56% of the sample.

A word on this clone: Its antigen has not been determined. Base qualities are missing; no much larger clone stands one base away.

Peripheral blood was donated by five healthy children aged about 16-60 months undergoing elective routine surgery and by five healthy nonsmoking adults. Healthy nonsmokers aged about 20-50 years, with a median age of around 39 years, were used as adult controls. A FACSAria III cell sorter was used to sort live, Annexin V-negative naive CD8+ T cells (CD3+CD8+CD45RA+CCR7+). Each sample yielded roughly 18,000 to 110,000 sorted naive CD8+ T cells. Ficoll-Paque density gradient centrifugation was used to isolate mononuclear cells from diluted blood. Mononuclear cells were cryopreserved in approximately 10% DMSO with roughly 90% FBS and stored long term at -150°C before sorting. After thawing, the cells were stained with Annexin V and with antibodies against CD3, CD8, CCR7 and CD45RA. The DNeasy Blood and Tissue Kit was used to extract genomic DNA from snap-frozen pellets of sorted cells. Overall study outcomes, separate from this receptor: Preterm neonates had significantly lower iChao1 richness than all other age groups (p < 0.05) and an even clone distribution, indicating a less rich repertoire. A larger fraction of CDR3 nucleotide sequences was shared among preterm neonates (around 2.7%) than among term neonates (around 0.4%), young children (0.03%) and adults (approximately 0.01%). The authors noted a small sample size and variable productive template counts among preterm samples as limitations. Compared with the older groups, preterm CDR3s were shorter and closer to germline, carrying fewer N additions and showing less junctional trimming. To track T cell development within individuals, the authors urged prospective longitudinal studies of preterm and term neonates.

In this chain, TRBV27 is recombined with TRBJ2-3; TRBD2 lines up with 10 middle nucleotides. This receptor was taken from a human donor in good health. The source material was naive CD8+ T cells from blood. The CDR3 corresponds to CASSSSGRRADTQYF. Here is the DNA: TGTGCCAGCAGTTCTAGCGGGAGAAGGGCAGATACGCAGTATTTT.